A selection of T cell receptor beta chains follows, all from one sample in a study of neoadjuvant anti-PD-1 for oral cavity cancer. Using immunoSEQ multiplex PCR, the repertoire was profiled, and TCRdb retains in-frame clones only, with some absent. Altogether some 9,000 clones are present, roughly 64% being singletons, with the ten largest covering 3.5% to 5%. The material was PBMCs, obtained after nivolumab (anti-PD-1) treatment. The receptors derive from a person aged 40 to 85 with oral cavity squamous cell carcinoma. The CDR3 runs from the conserved cysteine through the conserved F or W.

>TRBJ2-6|TRBV2
CASSGTGSGANVLTF
>TRBJ2-2|TRBV2
CASSEGTYTGELFF
>TRBJ2-3|TRBV4-1
CASSQVMSVSSTDTQYF
>TRBJ1-2|TRBV5-6
CASSLTVGGGSTF
>TRBJ1-1|TRBV7-9
CASRSPWEVTEAFF
>TRBJ2-3|TRBV5-1
CASSLGRVQGTDTQYF
>TRBJ2-3|TRBV4-2
CASSQTEAGASTDTQYF
>TRBJ2-1|TRBV11-2
CASSPLGRGPNNEQFF
>TRBJ2-7|TRBV20-1
CSAAGNEQYF
>TRBJ1-4|TRBV5-1
CASSWGPLGEKLFF
>TRBJ1-6|TRBV6-6
CASSPAGMSPLHF
>TRBJ2-7|TRBV27
CASSLHSGRDEQYF